The 22 T cell receptor beta chains reported below all come from one sample, sequenced in a study of blood T cells in healthy people across ages. Next came a second PCR, run for about 6 to 11 cycles, which used a sample-barcoded 5' primer along with a J-beta primer mix. TCRdb itself ran the 5' RACE reads through MiXCR, one entry per CDR3 protein. The sample has under 750,000 distinct CDR3 sequences, 45% to 55% seen once. The sequenced sample consisted of blood. These TCRs come from a man older than 75 in good health.

The rearrangement uses TRBV12-3 or TRBV12-4 and TRBJ2-2, with D perhaps matching TRBD1 (6 bases). The CDR3 length is 15 residues. V was cut by 6 bases and J by 1 base, with 12 bases left in between. The CDR3 loop is CASRTGQQNTGELFF. The CDR3 nucleotides are TGTGCCAGCAGAACAGGACAGCAGAACACCGGGGAGCTGTTTTTT.

This clonotype was detected only a few times. The rearrangement joins TRBV7-2 to TRBJ2-1; D gene ambiguous. This CDR3 region has 12 residues. From germline, CDR1 is SGHTA and CDR2 FQGNSA. Trimming stripped 5 bases from V and 5 bases from J, with 7 bases between. This chain's CDR3 is CASSRNDNEQFF. In DNA form, the CDR3 reads TGTGCCAGCAGCCGGAACGACAATGAGCAGTTCTTC.

The CDR3 here is CASSLGTRTGELFF. In DNA, the CDR3 is TGCGCCAGCAGCTTAGGAACACGAACCGGGGAGCTGTTTTTT. The rearrangement uses TRBV5-1 and TRBJ2-2; no reliable D call. V was trimmed by 2 bases and J by 5 bases, leaving 10 bases between them. The germline CDR1 and CDR2 sequences are SGHRS and YFSETQ. CDR3 size: 14 residues.

This clonotype was seen more than once but under ten times. V and J are TRBV6-2 or TRBV6-3 and TRBJ2-3; unclear D gene. The CDR3 totals 14 residues. V lost 2 bases, J lost 6 bases, and 12 bases lay in between. CDR1 and CDR2 (germline): MNHEY, SVGEGT. The DNA for the CDR3 is TGTGCCAGCAGTTACGACCTCCAGAGGGATACGCAGTATTTT. As protein: CASSYDLQRDTQYF.

This clonotype came up a few times. This rearrangement joins TRBV27 to TRBJ2-7; tentative D call: TRBD1 (6 bases). This CDR3 contains 10 residues. Germline values: CDR1 MNHEY, CDR2 SMNVEV (reference sequence). The CDR3 region has the DNA TGTGTCACAGGGTTCAACGAGCAGTACTTC. Protein product: CVTGFNEQYF.

The CDR3 region is CASSLAGTGQGTQYF. In nucleotides, the CDR3 is TGTGCCAGCAGCTTAGCCGGGACAGGGCAGGGGACGCAGTATTTT. The V and J genes are TRBV7-9 and TRBJ2-3; 9 nucleotides match TRBD1. This CDR3 contains 15 residues. Germline V gives CDR1 SEHNR, CDR2 FQNEAQ (reference sequence). J was trimmed by 9 bases and V by 0 bases; bases with no gene match: 7.

This clonotype was recorded once. The rearrangement uses TRBV12-3 or TRBV12-4 and TRBJ2-5, with 7 bases identical to TRBD2. The J segment lost 2 bases and the V segment lost 3 bases, leaving 9 bases of the junction unmatched. The length of the CDR3 is 16 residues. CDR3 in amino acids: CASSFEASGSQETQYF. The CDR3 DNA sequence: TGTGCCAGCAGTTTTGAGGCTAGCGGAAGTCAAGAGACCCAGTACTTC.

This clonotype was recorded a few times. The chain is built from TRBV15 and TRBJ2-1, with 8 bases matching TRBD2. V trimming: 5 bases; J trimming: 9 bases; junction bases outside the gene matches: 6. The CDR3 is 13 residues long. The germline gives CDR1 LNHNV, CDR2 YYDKDF (reference sequence). CDR3 DNA: TGTGCCACCAGCGAGGGACTAGTGGGTGAGCAGTTCTTC. It translates to CATSEGLVGEQFF. The full variable domain, in which reference TRBV15 and TRBJ2-1 provide the parts outside the CDR3, is DAMVIQNPRYQVTQFGKPVTLSCSQTLNHNVMYWYQQKSSQAPKLLFHYYDKDFNNEADTPDNFQSRRPNTSFCFLDIRSPGLGDTAMYLCATSEGLVGEQFFGPGTRLTVL.

The chain uses TRBV7-9 and TRBJ1-4; D is unresolved. The length of the CDR3 is 15 residues. Germline lookup yields CDR1 SEHNR and CDR2 FQNEAQ (reference sequence). V lost 1 base and J lost 5, with 11 bases in between. Here the CDR3 DNA reads TGTGCCAGCAGCTTAGATGCACACGAAAATGAAAAACTGTTTTTT. Amino acid sequence: CASSLDAHENEKLFF.

This clonotype was counted a single time. Possible read error: a much larger clone is one base away. The chain recombines TRBV29-1 with TRBJ1-2; D unclear. In germline, CDR1 is SQVTM, CDR2 ANQGSEA. The CDR3 contains 11 residues. This chain's CDR3 is CSVYTNSGYTF. In nucleotides, the CDR3 is TGCAGCGTTTACACCAACTCTGGCTACACCTTC.

This clonotype was observed a few times. The chain links TRBV5-5 to TRBJ2-7, with a weak D call TRBD1 (6 bases). Germline lookup yields CDR1 SGHKS and CDR2 YYEKEE (reference sequence). Between the trimmed V and J ends, which lost 6 bases and 5 bases, there was a span of 24 bases. The CDR3 is 16 residues long. This CDR3 reads CASTATGTPESHEQYF. As DNA, the CDR3 is TGTGCCAGCACCGCCACGGGGACACCAGAGTCCCACGAGCAGTACTTC.

The chain links TRBV6-7 to TRBJ1-5; 7 bases fit TRBD1. TRBV6-7 belongs to the ORF category, with a function that is uncertain. The length of the CDR3 is 16 residues. The ends lost 10 bases at V and 0 bases at J; junction bases unmatched: 12. DNA for the CDR3: TGTGCCACCGGGGGACAGTTTTCCGATAGCAATCAGCCCCAGCATTTT. Its protein is CATGGQFSDSNQPQHF.

The table lists this clonotype with a few counts. The chain joins TRBV20-1 to TRBJ2-1; 8 bases are a match to TRBD2. The ends lost 2 bases at V and 1 base at J; junction bases unmatched: 7. This CDR3 region has 16 residues. The germline gives CDR1 DFQATT, CDR2 SNEGSKA (reference sequence). The CDR3 DNA reads TGCAGTGCTAGAAGTAGCGGGGTGGAATCCTACAATGAGCAGTTCTTC. Translating it yields CSARSSGVESYNEQFF.

This chain connects TRBV2 to TRBJ2-3, with unresolved D. The V and J ends lost 6 bases and 2 bases respectively, with 6 bases between them. The CDR3 length is 12 residues. Germline V gene lookup returns CDR1 SNHLY and CDR2 FYNNEI. CDR3 sequence (DNA): TGTGCCAGCAGACCCGTCACAGATACGCAGTATTTT. This gives the protein CASRPVTDTQYF.

This clonotype has a handful of counts. The CDR3: CASSQDVARGEGYTF. CDR3 DNA sequence: TGTGCCAGCAGCCAAGATGTCGCGAGGGGAGAAGGCTACACCTTC. V usage is TRBV3-1 and J usage is TRBJ1-2; D possibly corresponds to TRBD1 (5 bases). Germline CDR1 reads LGHDT; CDR2 reads YNNKEL (reference sequence). The V end lost 0 bases, the J end lost 8 bases, and 16 bases lay between the germline ends. CDR3 length: 15 residues. The full variable domain, its missing parts supplied by reference TRBV3-1 and TRBJ1-2, is DTAVSQTPKYLVTQMGNDKSIKCEQNLGHDTMYWYKQDSKKFLKIMFSYNNKELIINETVPNRFSPKSPDKAHLNLHINSLELGDSAVYFCASSQDVARGEGYTFGSGTRLTVV.

V and J are TRBV21-1 and TRBJ2-1; the D call TRBD2 from the table was never checked on the DNA. TRBV21-1 is given as a pseudogene. The CDR3 is made up of 18 amino acids. DNA for the CDR3: TGTGCCAGCAGCCTACGGACTAGCGGGAGTTGGTCCTACAATGAGCAGTTCTTC. This codes for CASSLRTSGSWSYNEQFF.

This clonotype has just a few counts. The chain has TRBV20-1 and TRBJ2-7, with D uncertain. The germline CDR1 and CDR2 sequences are DFQATT and SNEGSKA (reference sequence). V shed 0 bases and J shed 2 bases, with 11 bases lying between them. The CDR3 loop spans 14 amino acids. The CDR3 DNA is TGCAGTGCTAGAGAGCGGCCCCAGACCTACGAGCAGTACTTC. Protein sequence: CSARERPQTYEQYF.

Of note for this clonotype: A read error may be the cause here, since a much bigger clone is one base away. V gene TRBV6-5 combines with J gene TRBJ2-1; unclear D gene. This CDR3 is 14 amino acids long. Germline lookup yields CDR1 MNHEY and CDR2 SVGAGI. V was cut by 6 bases and J by 8 bases, with 17 bases left in between. For the CDR3, the DNA is TGTGCCAGCAGAGTAATGTGGGTCGGCGATGAGCAGTTCTTC. Translating it yields CASRVMWVGDEQFF.

V usage is TRBV5-1 and J usage is TRBJ2-7; TRBD2 might be the D (5 bases). CDR1 and CDR2 (germline): SGHRS, YFSETQ. The CDR3 extends over 15 amino acids. Trimming took off 0 bases at V and 7 bases at J, with 17 bases between the two ends. CDR3 DNA sequence: TGCGCCAGCAGCTTGGGGTCCGCAAAGCCGGGGGAGCAGTACTTC. Residues: CASSLGSAKPGEQYF.

To note about this clonotype: Relative to the germline gene, one junction end is altered; a read error may explain this. The chain is built from TRBV5-1 and TRBJ2-1; D remains ambiguous. The V gene's germline CDR1 is SGHRS and CDR2 YFSETQ. The CDR3 sequence is 12 residues long. The DNA for the CDR3 is TGCGCCAGCAGCTTGTCCTACAGTGAGCAGTTCTTC. It is translated as CASSLSYSEQFF.

The chain joins TRBV15 to TRBJ1-1; no clear D gene. CDR3 length: 13 residues. From germline, CDR1 is LNHNV and CDR2 YYDKDF (reference sequence). Deletions cut 9 bases from V and 4 bases from J, with 15 bases between. The CDR3 reads CATLTDKGTEAFF. In nucleotides, the CDR3 is TGTGCCACTTTGACCGATAAGGGCACTGAAGCTTTCTTT. The variable domain in full, with the rest retrieved from reference TRBV15 and TRBJ1-1, is DAMVIQNPRYQVTQFGKPVTLSCSQTLNHNVMYWYQQKSSQAPKLLFHYYDKDFNNEADTPDNFQSRRPNTSFCFLDIRSPGLGDTAMYLCATLTDKGTEAFFGQGTRLTVV.

The rearrangement uses TRBV9 and TRBJ2-5; perhaps TRBD1 as D (6 bases). The J call is doubtful: the DNA matches TRBJ2-7 better. The CDR3 extends over 14 amino acids. Germline assignment: CDR1 SGDLS and CDR2 YYNGEE. The CDR3 here is CASSVGRTACEQYF. CDR3 in DNA: TGTGCCAGCAGCGTAGGCAGGACAGCCTGCGAGCAGTACTTC.